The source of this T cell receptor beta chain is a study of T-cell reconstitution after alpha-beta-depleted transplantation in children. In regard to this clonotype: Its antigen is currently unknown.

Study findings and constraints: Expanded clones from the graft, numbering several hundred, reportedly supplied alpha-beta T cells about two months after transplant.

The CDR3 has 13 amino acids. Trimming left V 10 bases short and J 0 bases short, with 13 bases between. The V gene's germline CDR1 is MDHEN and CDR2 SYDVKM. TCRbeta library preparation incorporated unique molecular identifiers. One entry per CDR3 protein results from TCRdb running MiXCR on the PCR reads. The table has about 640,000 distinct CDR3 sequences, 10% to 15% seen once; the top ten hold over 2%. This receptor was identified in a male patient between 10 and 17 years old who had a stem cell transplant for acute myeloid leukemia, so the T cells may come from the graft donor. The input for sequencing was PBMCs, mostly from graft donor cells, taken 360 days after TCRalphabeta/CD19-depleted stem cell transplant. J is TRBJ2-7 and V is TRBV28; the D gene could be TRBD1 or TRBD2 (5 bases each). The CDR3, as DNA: TGTGCCACCGGGGCCCTGAGCTCCTACGAGCAGTACTTC. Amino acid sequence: CATGALSSYEQYF.